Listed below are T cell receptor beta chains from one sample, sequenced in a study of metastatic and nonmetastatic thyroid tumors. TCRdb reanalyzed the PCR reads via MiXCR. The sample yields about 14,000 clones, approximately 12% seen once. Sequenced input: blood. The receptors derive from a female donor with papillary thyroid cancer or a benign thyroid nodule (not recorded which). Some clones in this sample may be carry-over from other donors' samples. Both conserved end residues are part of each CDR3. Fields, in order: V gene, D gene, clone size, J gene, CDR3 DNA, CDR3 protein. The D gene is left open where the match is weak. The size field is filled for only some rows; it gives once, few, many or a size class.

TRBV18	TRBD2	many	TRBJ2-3	TGTGCCAGCTCATCGTCGACTAGCGGGAATCAAGATACGCAGTATTTT	CASSSSTSGNQDTQYF
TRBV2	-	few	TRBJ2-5	TGTGCAAGCAGTATGACTGAACCCCAGACACAGTACTTC	CASSMTEPQTQYF
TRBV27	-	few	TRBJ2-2	TGTGCCAGCAGTTTAAGCCTCTACGGTTACACCGGGGAGCTGTTTTTT	CASSLSLYGYTGELFF
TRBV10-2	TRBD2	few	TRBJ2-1	TGCGCCAGCAGTGAGTTCCCAACTAGCGGGGGGTCCAATGAGCAGTTCTTC	CASSEFPTSGGSNEQFF
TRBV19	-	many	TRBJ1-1	TGTGCCAGTACCCTATCGTCGGGGGGCTACACTGAAGCTTTCTTT	CASTLSSGGYTEAFF
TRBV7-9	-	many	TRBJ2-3	TGTGCCAGCACCACTGCCGCGGATACGCAGTATTTT	CASTTAADTQYF
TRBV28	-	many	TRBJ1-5	TGTGCCAGCAGTTTATCACAGGGTCGGAATCAGCCCCAGCATTTT	CASSLSQGRNQPQHF
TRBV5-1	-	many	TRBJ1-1	TGCGCCAGCAGCTCGGGGGTGAACACTGAAGCTTTCTTT	CASSSGVNTEAFF
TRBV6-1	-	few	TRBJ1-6	TGTGCCAGCAGCCTCGGGACCAATTCACCCCTCCACTTT	CASSLGTNSPLHF
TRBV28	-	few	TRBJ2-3	TGTGCCAGCAGTCTGGACAGTCGGACAGATCCGCAGTATTTT	CASSLDSRTDPQYF
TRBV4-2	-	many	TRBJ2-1	TGTGCCAGCAGCGTTACCCCCTCTTTTATCGAGCAGTTCTTC	CASSVTPSFIEQFF
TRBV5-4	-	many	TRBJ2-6	TGTGCCAGCAGCGCCCCCGGAGGTGGGGCCAACGTCCTGACTTTC	CASSAPGGGANVLTF
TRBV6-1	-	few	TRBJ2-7	TGTGCCAGCAGGAACCTGGACAAGCCTTTCTACGAGCAGTACTTC	CASRNLDKPFYEQYF
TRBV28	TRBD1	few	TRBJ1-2	TGTGCCAGCACAAGTTGGGACAGGGGCAGAGGCTACACCTTC	CASTSWDRGRGYTF
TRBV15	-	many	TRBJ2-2	TGTGCCACCAGCAGAGAAGGGCGATTCGGGGAGCTGTTTTTT	CATSREGRFGELFF
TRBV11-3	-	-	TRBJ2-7	TGTGCCAGCAGCCCGACAGGAAGACGAGGCGAGCAGTACTTC	CASSPTGRRGEQYF
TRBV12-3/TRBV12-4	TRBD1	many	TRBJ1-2	TGTGCCAGCATTCCCAGGGGGGGAATCGGCTACACCTTC	CASIPRGGIGYTF
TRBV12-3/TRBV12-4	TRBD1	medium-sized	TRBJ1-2	TGTGCCAGCAGTTTATCAGGGACAGGGGCCGGCTACACCTTC	CASSLSGTGAGYTF
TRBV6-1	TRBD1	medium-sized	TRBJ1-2	TGTGCCAGCAGAGAGGGCACAGGGGGCTCTGGCTACACCTTC	CASREGTGGSGYTF
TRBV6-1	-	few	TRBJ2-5	TGTGCCAGCGAAGAGACCCAGTACTTC	CASEETQYF
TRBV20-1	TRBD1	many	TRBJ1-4	TGCAGTGCTAGTAGGGGACAGCGGAATGAAAAACTGTTTTTT	CSASRGQRNEKLFF
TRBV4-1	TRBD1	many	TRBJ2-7	TGCGCCAGCAGCCAAGACCCACAGGGGTACTACGAGCAGTACTTC	CASSQDPQGYYEQYF
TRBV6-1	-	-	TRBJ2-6	TGTGCCAGCACTACTGTGGGGGCCAAAGTCCCGACTTTC	CASTTVGAKVPTF
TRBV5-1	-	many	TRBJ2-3	TGCGCCAGCAGCGACACAGGGACAGATACGCAGTATTTT	CASSDTGTDTQYF
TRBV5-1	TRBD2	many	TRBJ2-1	TGCGCCAGCAGCTTGTATGCTAGCGGGGATAATGAGCAGTTCTTC	CASSLYASGDNEQFF
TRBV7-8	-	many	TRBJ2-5	TGTGCCAGCAGCATAGTACACAGGGTGGAGACCCAGTACTTC	CASSIVHRVETQYF
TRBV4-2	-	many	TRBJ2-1	TGTGCCAGCAGCCAAAGAGGGGACTCCTACAATGAGCAGTTCTTC	CASSQRGDSYNEQFF
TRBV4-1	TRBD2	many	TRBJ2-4	TGCGCCAGCAGCCCACAGCTGACTAGCGGGGGCCTTATTCAGTACTTC	CASSPQLTSGGLIQYF
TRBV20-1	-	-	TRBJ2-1	TGCAGTGTTAGGGATACAACGGGACATGGTTCGAATGAGCAGTTCTTC	CSVRDTTGHGSNEQFF
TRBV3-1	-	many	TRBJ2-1	TGTGCCAGCAGCCAAGGGCAGGGGTTCAATGAGCAGTTCTTC	CASSQGQGFNEQFF
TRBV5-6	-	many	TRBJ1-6	TGTGCCAGCAGCCTACCACAGGGTGGCAATTCACCCCTCCACTTT	CASSLPQGGNSPLHF
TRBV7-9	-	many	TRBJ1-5	TGTGCCAGCAGCTTATCCAAAGATAGCAATCAGCCCCAGCATTTT	CASSLSKDSNQPQHF
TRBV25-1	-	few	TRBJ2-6	TGTGCCAGCAGTGAGCCAGGGTCTGGGGCCAACGTACTGACTTTC	CASSEPGSGANVLTF
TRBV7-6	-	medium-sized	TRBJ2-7	TGTGCCAGCAGCTTAGAGCTGGGCTACGAGCAGTACTTC	CASSLELGYEQYF
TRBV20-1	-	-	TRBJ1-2	TGCATTGCTTCGCCGGTCTATGGCTACACCTTC	CIASPVYGYTF
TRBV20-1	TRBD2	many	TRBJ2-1	TGCAGTGTCCCCTCAGCGGGAGTGATAAATGAGCAGTTCTTC	CSVPSAGVINEQFF
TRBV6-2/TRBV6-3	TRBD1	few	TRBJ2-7	TGTGCCAGCAGTTACTCGTCGGGACAGGCCTACGAGCAGTACTTC	CASSYSSGQAYEQYF
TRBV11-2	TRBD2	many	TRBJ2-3	TGTGCCAGCAGCTTAGGCGGGGGGCCTCACACAGATACGCAGTATTTT	CASSLGGGPHTDTQYF
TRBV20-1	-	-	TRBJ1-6	TGCAGTGCTACAACTTGGGGGGCGCCTGGGAATTCACCCATACACTTT	CSATTWGAPGNSPIHF
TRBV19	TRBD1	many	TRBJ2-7	TGTGCCAGTAGTATTTCCGTGGACAGGTCCTACGAGCAGTACTTC	CASSISVDRSYEQYF
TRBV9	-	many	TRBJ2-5	TGTGCCAGCAGCGTAGTGACAGGCGTCGGGGAGACCCAGTACTTC	CASSVVTGVGETQYF